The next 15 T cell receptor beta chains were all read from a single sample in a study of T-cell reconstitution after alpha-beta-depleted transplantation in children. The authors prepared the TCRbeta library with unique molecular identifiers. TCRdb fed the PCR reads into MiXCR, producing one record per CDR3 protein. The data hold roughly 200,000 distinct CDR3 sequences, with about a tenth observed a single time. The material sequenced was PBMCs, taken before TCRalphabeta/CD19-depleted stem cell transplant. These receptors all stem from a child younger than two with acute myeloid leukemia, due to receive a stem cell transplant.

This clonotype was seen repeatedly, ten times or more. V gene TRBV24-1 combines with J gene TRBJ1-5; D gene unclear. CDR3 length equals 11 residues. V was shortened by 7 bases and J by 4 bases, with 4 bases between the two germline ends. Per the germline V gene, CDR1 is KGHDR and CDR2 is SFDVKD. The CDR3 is CATRENQPQHF. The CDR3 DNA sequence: TGTGCCACCAGAGAAAATCAGCCCCAGCATTTT.

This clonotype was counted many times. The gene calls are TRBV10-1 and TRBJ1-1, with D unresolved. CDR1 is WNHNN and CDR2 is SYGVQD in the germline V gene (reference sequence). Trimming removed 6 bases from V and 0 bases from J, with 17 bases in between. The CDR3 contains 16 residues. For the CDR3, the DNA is TGCGCCAGCAGCCCCGATAGGACCGGGTTGAACACTGAAGCTTTCTTT. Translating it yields CASSPDRTGLNTEAFF.

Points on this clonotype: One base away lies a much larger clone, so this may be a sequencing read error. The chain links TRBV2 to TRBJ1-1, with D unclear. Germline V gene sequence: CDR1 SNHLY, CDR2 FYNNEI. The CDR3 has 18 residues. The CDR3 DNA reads TGTGCCCGCAGTTCACTTCACACAACCGCCGCCATGAACACTGAAGCTTTCTTT. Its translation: CARSSLHTTAAMNTEAFF.

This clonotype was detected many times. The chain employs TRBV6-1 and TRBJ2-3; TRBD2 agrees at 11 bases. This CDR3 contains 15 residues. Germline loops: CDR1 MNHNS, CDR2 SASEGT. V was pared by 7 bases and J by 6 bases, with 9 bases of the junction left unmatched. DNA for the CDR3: TGTGCCAGCAACACACTAGCGGGAGTAAGTGATACGCAGTATTTT. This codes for CASNTLAGVSDTQYF.

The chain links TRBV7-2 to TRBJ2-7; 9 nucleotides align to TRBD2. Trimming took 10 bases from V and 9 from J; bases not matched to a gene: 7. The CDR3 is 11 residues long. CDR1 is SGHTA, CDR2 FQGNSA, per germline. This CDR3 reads CATRTSERQYF. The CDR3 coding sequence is TGTGCCACCCGGACTAGCGAACGGCAGTACTTC.

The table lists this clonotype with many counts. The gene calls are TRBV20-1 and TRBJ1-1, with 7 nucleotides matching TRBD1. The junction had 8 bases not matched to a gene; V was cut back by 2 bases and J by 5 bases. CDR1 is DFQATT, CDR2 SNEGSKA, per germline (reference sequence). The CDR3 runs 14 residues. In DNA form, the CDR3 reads TGCAGTGCTAGATCCCCGGGACAGAAGACTGAAGCTTTCTTT. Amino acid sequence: CSARSPGQKTEAFF.

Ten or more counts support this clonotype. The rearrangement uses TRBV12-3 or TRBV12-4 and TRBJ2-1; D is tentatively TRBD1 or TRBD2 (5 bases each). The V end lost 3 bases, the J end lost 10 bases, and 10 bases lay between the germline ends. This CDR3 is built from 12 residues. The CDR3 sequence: CASSLGPGEQFF. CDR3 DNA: TGTGCCAGCAGTTTGGGACCCGGCGAGCAGTTCTTC.

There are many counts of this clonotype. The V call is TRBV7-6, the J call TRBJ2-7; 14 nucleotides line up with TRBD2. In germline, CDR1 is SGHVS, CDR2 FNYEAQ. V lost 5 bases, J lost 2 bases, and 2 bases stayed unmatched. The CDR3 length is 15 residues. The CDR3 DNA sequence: TGTGCCAGCAGCCCGACTAGCGGGAGGGCCTACGAGCAGTACTTC. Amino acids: CASSPTSGRAYEQYF. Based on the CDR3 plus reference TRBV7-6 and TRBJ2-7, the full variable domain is GAGVSQSPRYKVTKRGQDVALRCDPISGHVSLYWYRQALGQGPEFLTYFNYEAQQDKSGLPNDRFSAERPEGSISTLTIQRTEQRDSAMYRCASSPTSGRAYEQYFGPGTRLTVT.

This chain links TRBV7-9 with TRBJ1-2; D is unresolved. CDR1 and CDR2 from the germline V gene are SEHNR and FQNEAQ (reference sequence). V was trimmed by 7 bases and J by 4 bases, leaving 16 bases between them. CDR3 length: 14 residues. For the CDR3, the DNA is TGTGCCAGCACTGTGGAACAGTTGAGCTATGGCTACACCTTC. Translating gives CASTVEQLSYGYTF.

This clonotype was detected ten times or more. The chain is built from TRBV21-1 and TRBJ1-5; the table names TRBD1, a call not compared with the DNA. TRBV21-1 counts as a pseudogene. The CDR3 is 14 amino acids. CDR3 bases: TGTGCCAGCAATGGGACAGTCTTAAATCAGCCCCAGCATTTT. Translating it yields CASNGTVLNQPQHF.

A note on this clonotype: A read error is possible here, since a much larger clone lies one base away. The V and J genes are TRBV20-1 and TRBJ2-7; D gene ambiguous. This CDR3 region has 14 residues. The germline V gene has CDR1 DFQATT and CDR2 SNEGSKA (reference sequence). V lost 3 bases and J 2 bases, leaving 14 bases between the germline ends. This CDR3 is CSASPFRSPYEQYF. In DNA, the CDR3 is TGCAGTGCTAGCCCCTTTAGGAGCCCCTACGAGCAGTACTTC.

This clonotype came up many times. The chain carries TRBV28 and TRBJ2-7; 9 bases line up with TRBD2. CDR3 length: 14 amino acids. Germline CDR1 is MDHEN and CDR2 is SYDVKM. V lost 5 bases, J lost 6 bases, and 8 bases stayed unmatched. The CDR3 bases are TGTGCCAGCAGTCCAGCCAGCGGGAGGCGCGAGCAGTACTTC. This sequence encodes CASSPASGRREQYF.

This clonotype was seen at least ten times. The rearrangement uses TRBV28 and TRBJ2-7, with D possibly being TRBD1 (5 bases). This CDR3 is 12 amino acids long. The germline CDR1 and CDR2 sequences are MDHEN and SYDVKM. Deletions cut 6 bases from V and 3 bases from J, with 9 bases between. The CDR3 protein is CASRPGIYEQYF. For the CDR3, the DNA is TGTGCCAGCAGGCCAGGGATCTACGAGCAGTACTTC.

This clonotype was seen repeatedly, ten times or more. The CDR3 DNA is TGTGCCAGCAGTCCAAGACAGCTGGGCTACACCTTC. It encodes CASSPRQLGYTF. This chain uses TRBV28 with TRBJ1-2; D is possibly TRBD1 (5 bases). Germline V gene lookup returns CDR1 MDHEN and CDR2 SYDVKM. The CDR3 extends over 12 amino acids. V was cut by 5 bases and J by 8 bases, with 12 bases left in between.

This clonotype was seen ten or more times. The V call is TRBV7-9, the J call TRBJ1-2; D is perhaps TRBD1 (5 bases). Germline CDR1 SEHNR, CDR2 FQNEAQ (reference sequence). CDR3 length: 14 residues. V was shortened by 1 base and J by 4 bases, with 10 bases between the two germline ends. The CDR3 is CASSLDGGSYGYTF. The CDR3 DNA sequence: TGTGCCAGCAGCTTAGACGGGGGTTCCTATGGCTACACCTTC.